This TCR beta chain was retrieved from a study of T cells in localized non-small cell lung cancer. The V end was cut by 4 bases, the J end by 6 bases, with 16 bases between. The CDR3 spans 15 residues. CDR1 SEHNR and CDR2 FQNEAQ come from the germline V gene (reference sequence). Clones were sequenced by immunoSEQ multiplex PCR, and TCRdb holds only the in-frame ones, with some missing. There are 50,000 to 55,000 clones in the sample; around 84% occur only once, and roughly a sixth lies in the top ten. This specimen was PBMCs, taken before any cancer treatment. The chain uses TRBV7-9 and TRBJ2-4, with TRBD1 as a possible D gene (6 bases). This TCR was recovered from a female donor with stage II lung adenocarcinoma. The CDR3 DNA follows: TGTGCCAGCAGCTCCGGACAGCTCATTACAAACATTCAGTACTTC. It is translated as CASSSGQLITNIQYF.